Following are 23 T cell receptor beta chains from one sample sequenced in a study of blood T cell repertoires in COVID-19. The assay was immunoSEQ multiplex PCR, and TCRdb's table has in-frame clones only and misses some. The profile shows 330,000 or so clones, 87% of them singletons. Source material: PBMCs or T cells enriched from blood (not recorded which). The source of these receptors is a woman aged 25 to 39 who had recovered from COVID-19.

The V call is TRBV4-2, the J call TRBJ2-3, with no clear D. This CDR3 is built from 14 residues. Per the germline V gene, CDR1 is LGHNA and CDR2 is YNFKEQ. V gave up 0 bases and J gave up 0 bases, with 4 bases separating them. CDR3 region: CASSQDVSTDTQYF. The CDR3 region has the DNA TGTGCCAGCAGCCAAGATGTAAGCACAGATACGCAGTATTTT.

V is TRBV5-1 and J is TRBJ2-1; D might be TRBD1 (5 bases). The germline CDR1 and CDR2 sequences are SGHRS and YFSETQ. Trimming removed 0 bases from V and 7 bases from J, with 11 bases in between. This CDR3 contains 14 residues. The CDR3 sequence: CASSLGGQENEQFF. The DNA of the CDR3 is TGCGCCAGCAGCTTGGGAGGACAAGAGAATGAGCAGTTCTTC.

V and J are TRBV4-1 and TRBJ2-5; TRBD2 matches at 8 bases. Germline CDR1 and CDR2: MGHRA and YSYEKL. Losses at the gene ends were 1 base for V and 5 bases for J; bases not matched to a gene: 9. This CDR3 has 16 amino acids. CDR3 sequence reads: CASSQGTQRGQETQYF. The CDR3 DNA is TGCGCCAGCAGCCAAGGGACACAGCGGGGGCAGGAGACCCAGTACTTC.

The gene calls are TRBV5-6 and TRBJ1-5; D is undetermined. This CDR3 is 14 amino acids long. V dropped 3 bases and J dropped 4 bases, with 11 bases sitting between them. The germline V gene has CDR1 SGHDT and CDR2 YYEEEE. The CDR3 protein is CASSSLGPNQPQHF. CDR3 nucleotides: TGTGCCAGCAGCTCACTCGGTCCGAATCAGCCCCAGCATTTT.

J is TRBJ2-3 and V is TRBV4-1, with D possibly TRBD2 on 5 matching bases. This CDR3 is 16 amino acids long. V was cut by 1 base and J by 2 bases, with 13 bases left in between. Germline loops: CDR1 MGHRA, CDR2 YSYEKL. Here the CDR3 DNA reads TGCGCCAGCAGCCAAGGGGTGTCGGGGAACACAGATACGCAGTATTTT. It codes for CASSQGVSGNTDTQYF.

The genes are TRBV7-9 and TRBJ1-1; D is unclear. Germline V gene sequence: CDR1 SEHNR, CDR2 FQNEAQ (reference sequence). CDR3 length: 13 residues. With 1 base removed from V and 7 bases from J, the gap between germline ends came to 10 bases. The CDR3 DNA reads TGTGCCAGCAGCTTAGAGGCAGGTGATGAAGCTTTCTTT. Protein: CASSLEAGDEAFF.

The chain joins TRBV18 to TRBJ2-1; D possibly corresponds to TRBD2 (5 bases). CDR1 is KGHSH and CDR2 is LQKENI in the germline V gene. The CDR3 has 14 amino acids. The ends were cut back, 0 bases at V and 7 bases at J, with 10 bases in the middle. In DNA form, the CDR3 reads TGTGCCAGCTCACCACCTGGCGGGCGAAATGAGCAGTTCTTC. It encodes CASSPPGGRNEQFF. Full variable domain (rest looked up from reference TRBV18 and TRBJ2-1): NAGVMQNPRHLVRRRGQEARLRCSPMKGHSHVYWYRQLPEEGLKFMVYLQKENIIDESGMPKERFSAEFPKEGPSILRIQQVVRGDSAAYFCASSPPGGRNEQFFGPGTRLTVL.

The V gene is TRBV3-1 (or the pseudogene TRBV3-2), the J gene TRBJ2-3, with 11 bases identical to TRBD1. The germline V gene encodes CDR1 LGHDT and CDR2 YNNKEL (reference sequence). The CDR3 has 16 residues. V shed 3 bases, J shed 1 base, and the junction held 3 bases outside the gene matches. Here the CDR3 DNA reads TGTGCCAGCAGCCATCCGGGACAGGGGGGCACAGATACGCAGTATTTT. Its protein product is CASSHPGQGGTDTQYF.

This clone was observed a single time. The chain has TRBV28 and TRBJ2-2; 10 bases match TRBD2. The CDR3 extends over 15 amino acids. The V gene's germline CDR1 is MDHEN and CDR2 SYDVKM. With V trimmed by 4 bases and J by 4 bases, 3 bases remained unmatched. In nucleotides, the CDR3 is TGTGCCAGCAGTTACTCTAGCGGGGGCACCGGGGAGCTGTTTTTT. Translated, it gives CASSYSSGGTGELFF.

The rearrangement joins TRBV13 to TRBJ1-1; 9 positions match TRBD1. CDR1 and CDR2 (germline): PRHDT, FYEKMQ (reference sequence). CDR3 length equals 16 residues. V trimming: 6 bases; J trimming: 0 bases; junction bases outside the gene matches: 8. The CDR3: CASRILGTGMNTEAFF. CDR3 in DNA: TGTGCCAGCAGGATACTGGGGACAGGGATGAACACTGAAGCTTTCTTT. The variable domain in full, with the rest retrieved from reference TRBV13 and TRBJ1-1, is AAGVIQSPRHLIKEKRETATLKCYPIPRHDTVYWYQQGPGQDPQFLISFYEKMQSDKGSIPDRFSAQQFSDYHSELNMSSLELGDSALYFCASRILGTGMNTEAFFGQGTRLTVV.

The chain carries TRBV11-2 and TRBJ2-2; 11 nucleotides agree with TRBD2. The CDR3 runs to 16 residues. V lost 3 bases to trimming and J lost 8 bases; unmatched junction nucleotides: 8. CDR1 and CDR2 (germline): SGHAT, FQNNGV. Written as DNA, the CDR3 is TGTGCCAGCAGCTTCACTAGCGGGGGCGAAGGAGGGGAGCTGTTTTTT. Encoded protein: CASSFTSGGEGGELFF.

J is TRBJ1-3 and V is TRBV6-5; D remains unclear. CDR3 length: 15 residues. Per the germline V gene, CDR1 is MNHEY and CDR2 is SVGAGI. Trimming pared 7 bases from V and 4 bases from J, leaving 17 bases between. The CDR3 loop reads CASTTEGLLGNTIYF. DNA of the CDR3: TGTGCCAGCACCACCGAGGGCCTACTGGGAAACACCATATATTTT.

The chain is built from TRBV5-4 and TRBJ1-4; 9 bases fit TRBD1. J was trimmed by 7 bases and V by 10 bases; bases with no gene match: 5. The V gene's germline CDR1 is SGHNT and CDR2 YYREEE (reference sequence). This CDR3 has 12 residues. The CDR3 region has the DNA TGTGCCGCCGGACAGGGGAGTGAAAAACTGTTTTTT. Its translation is CAAGQGSEKLFF.

The rearrangement joins TRBV6-5 to TRBJ1-5; no reliable D call. V lost 6 bases and J 4 bases, leaving 16 bases between the germline ends. Germline V CDR1 and CDR2: MNHEY, SVGAGI. This CDR3 is built from 15 residues. The CDR3 here is CASRPTENWNQPQHF. DNA of the CDR3: TGTGCCAGCAGACCTACCGAAAACTGGAATCAGCCCCAGCATTTT.

The rearrangement links TRBV5-4 to TRBJ1-6, with a possible D match to TRBD1 (6 bases). The germline gives CDR1 SGHNT, CDR2 YYREEE (reference sequence). This CDR3 has 14 residues. V gave up 4 bases and J gave up 7 bases, with 12 bases separating them. The CDR3: CASSTRGGNSPLHF. DNA for the CDR3: TGTGCCAGCAGCACCAGGGGAGGGAATTCACCCCTCCACTTT.

The chain couples TRBV6-1 to TRBJ1-1; D not certain. The CDR3 runs to 16 residues. Looked up from germline, CDR1 is MNHNS and CDR2 is SASEGT. V lost 3 bases, J lost 6 bases, and 20 bases lay in between. CDR3 DNA: TGTGCCAGCAGTGACACGGGGATAGGGTCTTGGGCTGAAGCTTTCTTT. Its translation: CASSDTGIGSWAEAFF.

This clone came up once. This chain links TRBV4-2 with TRBJ2-3; TRBD2 agrees at 11 bases. After removal of 0 bases from V and 6 bases from J, the junction contained 2 bases not matched to a gene. This CDR3 has 15 residues. Germline CDR1 is LGHNA and CDR2 is YNFKEQ. The CDR3 DNA is TGTGCCAGCAGCCAAGAGACTAGCGGGATGGATACGCAGTATTTT. Protein: CASSQETSGMDTQYF.

The chain has TRBV4-1 and TRBJ2-7; 13 nucleotides align to TRBD2. CDR3 length: 17 residues. Germline CDR1 is MGHRA and CDR2 is YSYEKL. With 3 bases clipped from V and 4 bases from J, the junction kept 9 bases outside the gene matches. The CDR3 DNA reads TGCGCCAGCAGCCAGCCGTTTGGGACTAGCGGGATATACGAGCAGTACTTC. Translated, it gives CASSQPFGTSGIYEQYF.

The chain employs TRBV6-5 and TRBJ2-2; 7 bases align to TRBD1. The CDR3 is 15 residues long. V dropped 9 bases and J dropped 4; count of bases not matched to a gene: 11. Germline CDR1 and CDR2: MNHEY and SVGAGI. Here the CDR3 DNA reads TGTGCCAGTAAACCGACAGGGACGACCACCGGGGAGCTGTTTTTT. Its protein is CASKPTGTTTGELFF.

The genes are TRBV7-9 and TRBJ2-3; TRBD1 aligns across 10 bases. Germline-derived CDR1 and CDR2 are SEHNR and FQNEAQ (reference sequence). Trimming at V came to 6 bases and at J to 5 bases, leaving 5 bases not matched to a gene. The CDR3 is 14 residues long. CDR3 nucleotides: TGTGCCAGCAGTTGGGACAGGGGAGAAGATACGCAGTATTTT. Amino acid sequence: CASSWDRGEDTQYF.

This clone was picked up a small number of times. The V and J genes are TRBV19 and TRBJ2-2, with TRBD1 identical over 10 bases. This CDR3 spans 13 amino acids. After removal of 4 bases from V and 8 bases from J, the junction contained 1 base not matched to a gene. Looked up from germline, CDR1 is LNHDA and CDR2 is SQIVND (reference sequence). The CDR3 sequence is CASSRDRGGELFF. The CDR3 coding sequence is TGTGCCAGTAGTAGGGACAGGGGAGGGGAGCTGTTTTTT.

The chain uses TRBV29-1 and TRBJ1-3, with TRBD1 as a possible D gene (6 bases). The ends were cut back, 5 bases at V and 0 bases at J, with 8 bases in the middle. CDR1 is SQVTM, CDR2 ANQGSEA, per germline. The CDR3 length is 13 residues. Here the CDR3 reads CSVIRGSGNTIYF. In DNA form, the CDR3 reads TGCAGCGTTATCAGGGGCTCTGGAAACACCATATATTTT.

The chain employs TRBV29-1 and TRBJ2-7; 9 positions agree with TRBD2. Germline V gene lookup returns CDR1 SQVTM and CDR2 ANQGSEA. CDR3 length: 13 amino acids. Germline trimming cut 5 bases from V and 3 bases from J; bases unmatched to any gene: 5. In DNA, the CDR3 is TGCAGCGTTATAAAGACTAGCGGCTACGAGCAGTACTTC. Its protein product is CSVIKTSGYEQYF.